The 14 T cell receptor beta chains presented below share a single source sample, sequenced in a study of monozygotic twins with inflammatory bowel disease. TCRdb reprocessed the 5' RACE reads, with one entry per CDR3 protein and no DNA. This table lists about 380,000 distinct CDR3 sequences. The source material was blood. These receptors originate from a human donor with ulcerative colitis or Crohn's disease, or a healthy co-twin of an affected twin (not recorded which).

CDR3 in amino acids: CSARGAGSHTEAFF. The chain employs TRBV20-1 and TRBJ1-1; no DNA is available, so the TRBD1 call from TCRdb remains unchecked. The CDR3 contains 14 residues. The V gene's germline CDR1 is DFQATT and CDR2 SNEGSKA (reference sequence).

V and J are TRBV5-1 and TRBJ2-2; TCRdb names TRBD1, which stays unverified in the absence of DNA. From germline, CDR1 is SGHRS and CDR2 YFSETQ. This CDR3 spans 15 amino acids. The CDR3 loop reads CASSIIRGNTGELFF.

This rearrangement joins TRBV5-1 to TRBJ2-2; without DNA, the TCRdb call of TRBD1 cannot be checked. CDR1 is SGHRS, CDR2 YFSETQ, per germline. CDR3 size: 14 residues. The CDR3 protein is CASSLGEGAGELFF.

The chain carries TRBV18 and TRBJ2-3; the D call from TCRdb, TRBD1, cannot be confirmed without DNA. Germline V CDR1 and CDR2: KGHSH, LQKENI. The CDR3 runs 12 residues. The CDR3 here is CASSPPPGMVYF. Looking up the rest from reference TRBV18 and TRBJ2-3 gives the full variable domain: NAGVMQNPRHLVRRRGQEARLRCSPMKGHSHVYWYRQLPEEGLKFMVYLQKENIIDESGMPKERFSAEFPKEGPSILRIQQVVRGDSAAYFCASSPPPGMVYFGPGTRLTVL.

This CDR3 is CASSWTGMNAEAFF. The chain employs TRBV18 and TRBJ1-1; TCRdb's D gene call, TRBD1, goes unchecked for lack of DNA. Germline assignment: CDR1 KGHSH and CDR2 LQKENI. The CDR3 contains 14 residues.

The V gene is TRBV5-4, the J gene TRBJ2-3; TCRdb returns TRBD1, unconfirmable since there is no DNA. The CDR3 consists of 14 residues. Germline V gene data show CDR1 as SGHNT and CDR2 as YYREEE (reference sequence). The CDR3 sequence is CASSYILQGDTQYF.

The chain combines TRBV9 with TRBJ2-1. Germline CDR1 and CDR2: SGDLS and YYNGEE. The CDR3 runs to 15 residues. The CDR3: CASSVTAASYNEQFF. Full variable domain (missing parts from reference TRBV9 and TRBJ2-1): DSGVTQTPKHLITATGQRVTLRCSPRSGDLSVYWYQQSLDQGLQFLIQYYNGEERAKGNILERFSAQQFPDLHSELNLSSLELGDSALYFCASSVTAASYNEQFFGPGTRLTVL.

The chain links TRBV12-3 or TRBV12-4 to TRBJ2-1; the D call of TRBD1 rests on TCRdb alone, since no DNA is present to check it. CDR3 length equals 17 residues. The CDR3 here is CASRMTRSTREDNEQFF.

This chain joins TRBV10-3 and TRBJ2-2. CDR1 and CDR2 from the germline V gene are ENHRY and SYGVKD. This CDR3 comprises 12 residues. This CDR3 is CAISRSTGELFF.

This chain uses TRBV20-1 with TRBJ2-2; the TCRdb D gene call, TRBD2, has no DNA to confirm it. Per germline, CDR1 DFQATT and CDR2 SNEGSKA (reference sequence). The CDR3 is 19 residues long. Here the CDR3 reads CSARDGWASGGPNTGELFF.

V usage is TRBV5-1 and J usage is TRBJ2-1; the TRBD1 assignment by TCRdb is unverifiable without DNA. Germline loops: CDR1 SGHRS, CDR2 YFSETQ. The CDR3 is 15 amino acids. This chain's CDR3 is CASSSPGTGYNEQFF.

This chain joins TRBV4-1 and TRBJ2-7. Looked up from germline, CDR1 is MGHRA and CDR2 is YSYEKL. This CDR3 has 13 amino acids. The CDR3 is CASSQDIAYEQYF.

The CDR3 protein is CASSNLFRGKGQPQHF. J is TRBJ1-5 and V is TRBV6-2 or TRBV6-3; TCRdb reports TRBD1, a call that lacks DNA to check it against. The germline gives CDR1 MNHEY, CDR2 SVGEGT. The CDR3 spans 16 residues.

The chain carries TRBV3-1 and TRBJ1-6; the TCRdb D gene call, TRBD1, has no DNA to confirm it. Looked up from germline, CDR1 is LGHDT and CDR2 is YNNKEL (reference sequence). The CDR3 length is 15 residues. CDR3: CASSQDRGLNSPLHF.